Below, 29 T cell receptor beta chains from the same sample are listed, as sequenced in a study of T cell responses to AZD1222 COVID-19 vaccine. Only in-frame clones appear in the TCRdb table, and some are missing; sequencing was by immunoSEQ multiplex PCR. Of roughly 66,000 clones in the sample, 88% were seen once. Specimen: peripheral blood, collected 28 days after the second dose of the MenACWY control vaccine. Every receptor here comes from an adult who received the MenACWY meningococcal vaccine as a control.

The table lists this clone with a count of one. The genes are TRBV10-3 and TRBJ1-2; 10 bases map to TRBD1. Germline CDR1 reads ENHRY; CDR2 reads SYGVKD. Unmatched junction bases numbered 1, after V lost 6 bases and J lost 6 bases. The CDR3 has 12 amino acids. The CDR3 bases are TGTGCCATCAGAGGACAGGGGGATGGCTACACCTTC. It translates to CAIRGQGDGYTF.

This clone was counted between two and nine times. This chain connects TRBV29-1 to TRBJ2-1, with D perhaps matching TRBD2 (5 bases). CDR1 and CDR2 (germline): SQVTM, ANQGSEA. V lost 7 bases and J 4 bases, leaving 8 bases between the germline ends. The CDR3 length is 11 residues. This CDR3 reads CSGEGYNEQFF. As DNA, the CDR3 is TGCAGCGGCGAGGGTTACAATGAGCAGTTCTTC.

The V call is TRBV19, the J call TRBJ2-7; TRBD1 matches 11 bases. The CDR3 length is 13 residues. The germline V gene encodes CDR1 LNHDA and CDR2 SQIVND (reference sequence). V shed 6 bases, J shed 2 bases, and the junction held 0 bases outside the gene matches. As DNA, the CDR3 is TGTGCCAGTAGGGGACAGGGGGCCTACGAGCAGTACTTC. Translated, it gives CASRGQGAYEQYF.

CDR3 sequence reads: CASLGGETQYF. The CDR3 nucleotides are TGCGCCAGCTTGGGCGGCGAGACCCAGTACTTC. The chain combines TRBV5-1 with TRBJ2-5, with D unresolved. Germline values: CDR1 SGHRS, CDR2 YFSETQ. V was clipped by 7 bases and J by 5 bases, with 9 bases between them. The CDR3 consists of 11 residues.

V and J are TRBV12-3 or TRBV12-4 and TRBJ2-6; D is undetermined. V was clipped by 2 bases and J by 4 bases, with 3 bases between them. The CDR3 contains 13 residues. This CDR3 is CASSLFGANVLTF. CDR3 coding DNA: TGTGCCAGCAGTTTATTCGGGGCCAACGTCCTGACTTTC.

The chain employs TRBV3-1 (or the pseudogene TRBV3-2) and TRBJ2-7; 9 bases fit TRBD1. V gave up 4 bases and J gave up 4 bases; unmatched junction bases: 5. Germline V lookup: CDR1 LGHDT, CDR2 YNNKEL (reference sequence). CDR3 length equals 14 residues. The CDR3, as DNA: TGTGCCAGCAGCCCGGGACAGGGATCGTACGAGCAGTACTTC. This gives the protein CASSPGQGSYEQYF.

The V call is TRBV5-1, the J call TRBJ1-5; D is undetermined. Trimming removed 4 bases from V and 1 base from J, with 9 bases in between. Germline loops: CDR1 SGHRS, CDR2 YFSETQ. CDR3 length equals 14 residues. As DNA, the CDR3 is TGCGCCAGCAGCCTCAACCCAAGCAATCAGCCCCAGCATTTT. Protein sequence: CASSLNPSNQPQHF.

V gene TRBV7-2 combines with J gene TRBJ1-1, with 8 bases fitting TRBD1. Germline V lookup: CDR1 SGHTA, CDR2 FQGNSA. The CDR3 extends over 17 amino acids. The ends lost 0 bases at V and 1 base at J; junction bases unmatched: 7. CDR3 bases: TGTGCCAGCAGCTTAGCGAGAGGACAGGGTTGGAACACTGAAGCTTTCTTT. Translated, it gives CASSLARGQGWNTEAFF.

V gene TRBV10-3 combines with J gene TRBJ1-5, with D unclear. The CDR3 spans 11 residues. Trimming removed 11 bases at V and 6 bases at J, with 11 bases between. Germline V gene sequence: CDR1 ENHRY, CDR2 SYGVKD. This CDR3 reads CALPTLQPQHF. The CDR3 coding sequence is TGTGCCCTCCCCACCCTTCAGCCCCAGCATTTT.

This chain connects TRBV27 to TRBJ2-7, with D uncertain. Germline V CDR1 and CDR2: MNHEY, SMNVEV (reference sequence). This CDR3 is built from 11 residues. V shed 2 bases and J shed 3 bases, with 2 bases lying between them. In nucleotides, the CDR3 is TGTGCCAGCAGTTTAGGCTACGAGCAGTACTTC. Amino acids: CASSLGYEQYF.

The chain couples TRBV5-1 to TRBJ2-5; D is tentatively TRBD1 or TRBD2 (6 bases each). V was cut by 1 base and J by 1 base, with 11 bases left in between. This CDR3 contains 15 residues. Germline loops: CDR1 SGHRS, CDR2 YFSETQ. DNA of the CDR3: TGCGCCAGCAGCTTGATTGAGGGGGGCCAAGAGACCCAGTACTTC. It yields the protein CASSLIEGGQETQYF.

This rearrangement joins TRBV4-3 to TRBJ1-1, with 7 bases fitting TRBD1. CDR3 length equals 16 residues. The germline V gene encodes CDR1 LGHNA and CDR2 YSLEER. With V trimmed by 1 base and J by 7 bases, 12 bases remained unmatched. CDR3 DNA: TGCGCCAGCAGCCAAGCTTTGACAGGGAGGCCAAATGAAGCTTTCTTT. It codes for CASSQALTGRPNEAFF.

This chain links TRBV7-2 with TRBJ2-7; tentatively, D is TRBD2 (5 bases). Per germline, CDR1 SGHTA and CDR2 FQGNSA. V was trimmed by 5 bases and J by 2 bases, leaving 13 bases between them. This CDR3 is built from 14 residues. The DNA of the CDR3 is TGTGCCAGCAGCGACACTAGGAGTCCCTACGAGCAGTACTTC. This gives the protein CASSDTRSPYEQYF.

This clone showed up just once. V gene TRBV2 combines with J gene TRBJ2-5; 11 nucleotides match TRBD2. Germline V CDR1 and CDR2: SNHLY, FYNNEI. V shed 5 bases, J shed 4 bases, and the junction held 3 bases outside the gene matches. The length of the CDR3 is 14 residues. In DNA form, the CDR3 reads TGTGCCAGCAGTTTAGCGGGGGGGATAGAGACCCAGTACTTC. As protein: CASSLAGGIETQYF.

The chain combines TRBV30 with TRBJ1-3; unclear D gene. Trimming shortened V by 3 bases and J by 0 bases, and 12 bases separated the two germline ends. This CDR3 has 15 residues. Germline CDR1 GTSNPN, CDR2 SVGIG (reference sequence). CDR3 bases: TGTGCCTGGAGCGGACGTCTTAGCTCTGGAAACACCATATATTTT. Translated, it gives CAWSGRLSSGNTIYF.

The V and J genes are TRBV12-2 and TRBJ2-7. TRBV12-2 is described as a pseudogene. CDR3 size: 13 residues. The CDR3, as DNA: TGTGCAAGTCGCTCAAGGGCCTGCCGTGAGCAGTACTTC. It yields the protein CASRSRACREQYF.

This clone was recorded a few times. The gene calls are TRBV5-1 and TRBJ2-5, with 7 bases that match TRBD2. V dropped 2 bases and J dropped 5; count of bases not matched to a gene: 9. Per the germline V gene, CDR1 is SGHRS and CDR2 is YFSETQ. The CDR3 consists of 15 residues. The CDR3 is CASSFGGSVWETQYF. CDR3 bases: TGCGCCAGCAGCTTCGGGGGGAGTGTTTGGGAGACCCAGTACTTC.

In this sample, this clone turned up a few times. This rearrangement joins TRBV2 to TRBJ2-3, with 13 bases that match TRBD2. The CDR3 runs 16 residues. The germline V gene has CDR1 SNHLY and CDR2 FYNNEI. Germline trimming cut 5 bases from V and 0 bases from J; bases unmatched to any gene: 2. In DNA form, the CDR3 reads TGTGCCAGCAGTCGGACTAGCGGGAGAAGCACAGATACGCAGTATTTT. Protein: CASSRTSGRSTDTQYF. Looking up the rest from reference TRBV2 and TRBJ2-3 gives the full variable domain: EPEVTQTPSHQVTQMGQEVILRCVPISNHLYFYWYRQILGQKVEFLVSFYNNEISEKSEIFDDQFSVERPDGSNFTLKIRSTKLEDSAMYFCASSRTSGRSTDTQYFGPGTRLTVL.

This clone is a singleton in its sample. The V and J genes are TRBV2 and TRBJ1-3; D call uncertain. CDR1 and CDR2 from the germline V gene are SNHLY and FYNNEI. This CDR3 contains 15 residues. The V end lost 2 bases, the J end lost 0 bases, and 8 bases lay between the germline ends. CDR3 coding DNA: TGTGCCAGCAGTGAAAACACCATCTCTGGAAACACCATATATTTT. Translated, it gives CASSENTISGNTIYF. Full variable domain (missing parts from reference TRBV2 and TRBJ1-3): EPEVTQTPSHQVTQMGQEVILRCVPISNHLYFYWYRQILGQKVEFLVSFYNNEISEKSEIFDDQFSVERPDGSNFTLKIRSTKLEDSAMYFCASSENTISGNTIYFGEGSWLTVV.

This clone was counted many times. The chain joins TRBV6-6 to TRBJ2-7; D is undetermined. The CDR3 contains 16 residues. Germline V CDR1 and CDR2: MNHNY, SVGAGI (reference sequence). V dropped 0 bases and J dropped 0 bases, with 12 bases sitting between them. The CDR3 DNA reads TGTGCCAGCAGTTACTCGAACGGTGACTCCTCCTACGAGCAGTACTTC. This translates into CASSYSNGDSSYEQYF.

This chain uses TRBV5-1 with TRBJ2-5; TRBD1 matches at 7 bases. Germline-derived CDR1 and CDR2 are SGHRS and YFSETQ. CDR3 size: 14 residues. The J segment lost 3 bases and the V segment lost 4 bases, leaving 6 bases of the junction unmatched. CDR3 bases: TGCGCCAGCAGCAGACAGGGCCGTGAAGAGACCCAGTACTTC. Protein: CASSRQGREETQYF.

This clone was observed once. V usage is TRBV28 and J usage is TRBJ2-7; either TRBD1 or TRBD2 may supply D (5 bases each). The V gene's germline CDR1 is MDHEN and CDR2 SYDVKM. The CDR3 has 15 residues. Deletions cut 7 bases from V and 0 bases from J, with 16 bases between. The CDR3 region has the DNA TGTGCCAGCACTTTCCCTTCGGGGACCTCCTACGAGCAGTACTTC. It yields the protein CASTFPSGTSYEQYF. The full variable domain, rest sourced from reference TRBV28 and TRBJ2-7, is DVKVTQSSRYLVKRTGEKVFLECVQDMDHENMFWYRQDPGLGLRLIYFSYDVKMKEKGDIPEGYSVSREKKERFSLILESASTNQTSMYLCASTFPSGTSYEQYFGPGTRLTVT.

The chain is built from TRBV6-6 and TRBJ1-5; unclear D gene. Trimming pared 2 bases from V and 6 bases from J, leaving 14 bases between. This CDR3 region has 15 residues. Germline V gene sequence: CDR1 MNHNY, CDR2 SVGAGI (reference sequence). CDR3 DNA sequence: TGTGCCAGCAGTTACACCGTCCGGGTGGGTCAGCCCCAGCATTTT. Amino acids: CASSYTVRVGQPQHF.

This clone was counted a single time. The chain couples TRBV11-2 to TRBJ2-2; D is undetermined. V lost 3 bases to trimming and J lost 4 bases, with 6 bases between them. The CDR3 totals 13 residues. CDR1 SGHAT and CDR2 FQNNGV come from the germline V gene. The CDR3 sequence: CASSFLVTGELFF. The CDR3, as DNA: TGTGCCAGCAGCTTCCTAGTCACCGGGGAGCTGTTTTTT. The full variable domain, in which reference TRBV11-2 and TRBJ2-2 provide the parts outside the CDR3, is EAGVAQSPRYKIIEKRQSVAFWCNPISGHATLYWYQQILGQGPKLLIQFQNNGVVDDSQLPKDRFSAERLKGVDSTLKIQPAKLEDSAVYLCASSFLVTGELFFGEGSRLTVL.

The V gene is TRBV28, the J gene TRBJ1-3; D gene unclear. Germline CDR1 is MDHEN and CDR2 is SYDVKM. Trimming took 7 bases from V and 4 from J, leaving 8 bases between them. CDR3 length: 12 residues. The CDR3: CASKAVGNTIYF. CDR3 nucleotides: TGTGCCAGCAAAGCGGTCGGAAACACCATATATTTT.

A word on this clone: Other DNA sequences from this sample encode an identical CDR3 as well. This chain uses TRBV25-1 with TRBJ1-3; D is unclear. CDR3 length equals 13 residues. Germline V gene lookup returns CDR1 MGHDK and CDR2 SYGVNS. The ends were cut back, 4 bases at V and 4 bases at J, with 8 bases in the middle. The CDR3 sequence is CASSGLRGNTIYF. The DNA for the CDR3 is TGTGCCAGCAGTGGCCTCAGGGGAAACACCATATATTTT.

The J gene is TRBJ1-4, the V gene TRBV19; D unclear. This CDR3 region has 12 residues. The germline V and J ends were trimmed by 7 bases and 7 bases, with 10 bases remaining between them. Germline lookup yields CDR1 LNHDA and CDR2 SQIVND (reference sequence). The CDR3 bases are TGTGCCAGTAATCGAGAGGGTGAAAAACTGTTTTTT. Encoded protein: CASNREGEKLFF.

This rearrangement joins TRBV28 to TRBJ2-5; D remains ambiguous. The CDR3 consists of 13 residues. The ends were cut back, 3 bases at V and 0 bases at J, with 5 bases in the middle. Germline V lookup: CDR1 MDHEN, CDR2 SYDVKM. CDR3 protein: CASSFRHQETQYF. CDR3 nucleotides: TGTGCCAGCAGTTTTCGCCACCAAGAGACCCAGTACTTC. The full variable domain, with the rest looked up from reference TRBV28 and TRBJ2-5, is DVKVTQSSRYLVKRTGEKVFLECVQDMDHENMFWYRQDPGLGLRLIYFSYDVKMKEKGDIPEGYSVSREKKERFSLILESASTNQTSMYLCASSFRHQETQYFGPGTRLLVL.

The chain joins TRBV6-5 to TRBJ1-1; D remains unclear. V lost 2 bases, J lost 4 bases, and 8 bases lay in between. Germline V CDR1 and CDR2: MNHEY, SVGAGI. The CDR3 has 13 amino acids. CDR3 sequence reads: CASSYNRFTEAFF. The CDR3 DNA is TGTGCCAGCAGTTACAACCGCTTCACTGAAGCTTTCTTT.